The TCR beta chain described here comes from a study of blood T cells in healthy people across ages. CDR3 length: 17 residues. CDR1 is DFQATT, CDR2 SNEGSKA, per germline (reference sequence). A sample-barcoded 5' primer and a J-beta primer mix were used in a second PCR of roughly 6 to 11 cycles. Each CDR3 protein is one row after TCRdb ran MiXCR on the 5' RACE reads. The sample shows 650,000 to 900,000 distinct CDR3 sequences, less than 80% of them seen only once. This rearrangement joins TRBV20-1 to TRBJ2-4; possibly TRBD1 or TRBD2 for D (5 bases each). The J call may be incorrect, as the DNA end agrees better with TRBJ2-7. The sample taken for sequencing was blood. The sequence was collected from a man aged 25 to 40 in good health. DNA of the CDR3: TGCAGTGCTGCTATATCGGTTGGGACCCTTTCGTCCTACGAGCAGTACTTC. Its translation is CSAAISVGTLSSYEQYF.